The 17 T cell receptor beta chains listed next were all sequenced from one sample in a study of blood T cell repertoires in COVID-19. Sequencing used immunoSEQ multiplex PCR; TCRdb keeps in-frame clones, though not all of them. This sample carries a few hundred thousand clones, about nine tenths of them seen once, and the ten largest clones take 7% to 10%. Material for sequencing was PBMCs or T cells enriched from blood (not recorded which). These receptors were taken from a woman aged 60-70 years who had recovered from COVID-19.

This rearrangement joins TRBV5-1 to TRBJ2-1; D gene uncertain. V was trimmed by 4 bases and J by 2 bases, leaving 10 bases between them. This CDR3 spans 14 amino acids. CDR1 and CDR2 from the germline V gene are SGHRS and YFSETQ. The CDR3 nucleotides are TGCGCCAGCAGCGGCCAGGCGACCTACAATGAGCAGTTCTTC. Translating gives CASSGQATYNEQFF.

The gene calls are TRBV7-8 and TRBJ2-7; the D gene is possibly TRBD1 (5 bases). V gave up 1 base and J gave up 1 base, with 8 bases separating them. The CDR3 runs to 14 residues. The germline V gene encodes CDR1 SGHVS and CDR2 FQNEAQ. CDR3 in DNA: TGTGCCAGCAGCTTAGAAGGGGATTCCTACGAGCAGTACGTC. Residues: CASSLEGDSYEQYV.

The V and J genes are TRBV28 and TRBJ1-4, with D tentatively TRBD1 (6 bases). The germline gives CDR1 MDHEN, CDR2 SYDVKM. V lost 6 bases to trimming and J lost 0 bases, with 17 bases between them. There are 17 residues in the CDR3. For the CDR3, the DNA is TGTGCCAGCAGGACCAGGGGCCCCACAACAACTAATGAAAAACTGTTTTTT. This codes for CASRTRGPTTTNEKLFF.

Here the CDR3 reads CAWSSPSQGAGKQFF. The CDR3 region has the DNA TGTGCCTGGAGTTCCCCATCACAGGGGGCAGGAAAGCAGTTCTTC. The chain joins TRBV30 to TRBJ2-1; 9 bases are shared with TRBD1. The CDR3 consists of 15 residues. Germline loops: CDR1 GTSNPN, CDR2 SVGIG (reference sequence). Germline trimming cut 2 bases from V and 11 bases from J; bases unmatched to any gene: 13.

J is TRBJ2-7 and V is TRBV6-5; unclear D gene. V dropped 0 bases and J dropped 6 bases, with 6 bases sitting between them. This CDR3 contains 12 residues. Germline CDR1 and CDR2: MNHEY and SVGAGI. CDR3 sequence: CASSYSSLEQYV. The CDR3 DNA follows: TGTGCCAGCAGTTACTCTTCCCTCGAGCAGTACGTC.

The V gene is TRBV27, the J gene TRBJ2-1, with D perhaps matching TRBD1 (5 bases). Germline-derived CDR1 and CDR2 are MNHEY and SMNVEV (reference sequence). The V and J ends lost 7 bases and 6 bases respectively, with 19 bases between them. CDR3 length: 15 residues. The CDR3, as DNA: TGTGCCAGCACCTTAATGGGGCAGGTAGGCAATGAGCAGTTCTTC. It yields the protein CASTLMGQVGNEQFF.

This clone was found once. The rearrangement links TRBV7-9 to TRBJ1-4, with 10 nucleotides matching TRBD1. V shed 1 base, J shed 6 bases, and the junction held 2 bases outside the gene matches. Looked up from germline, CDR1 is SEHNR and CDR2 is FQNEAQ (reference sequence). The CDR3 has 15 amino acids. CDR3 in DNA: TGTGCCAGCAGCTTAGGGGGGACAGGGGATGAAAAACTGTTTTTT. It encodes CASSLGGTGDEKLFF.

The rearrangement uses TRBV5-4 and TRBJ2-6; D is unclear. The CDR3 contains 16 residues. Germline V CDR1 and CDR2: SGHNT, YYREEE (reference sequence). V shed 0 bases and J shed 0 bases, with 7 bases lying between them. CDR3 region: CASSLAGYSGANVLTF. In DNA form, the CDR3 reads TGTGCCAGCAGCTTGGCCGGTTACTCTGGGGCCAACGTCCTGACTTTC. The variable domain in full, completed from reference TRBV5-4 and TRBJ2-6, reads ETGVTQSPTHLIKTRGQQVTLRCSSQSGHNTVSWYQQALGQGPQFIFQYYREEENGRGNFPPRFSGLQFPNYSSELNVNALELDDSALYLCASSLAGYSGANVLTFGAGSRLTVL.

The chain joins TRBV5-1 to TRBJ2-3; weak D call: TRBD2 (7 bases). Germline V gene data show CDR1 as SGHRS and CDR2 as YFSETQ. CDR3 length equals 14 residues. Between the trimmed V and J ends, which lost 5 bases and 6 bases, there was a span of 16 bases. CDR3 residues: CASSSPGGEDTQYF. The CDR3 DNA sequence: TGCGCCAGCAGTTCCCCGGGGGGCGAGGATACGCAGTATTTT.

This clone was recorded once. This rearrangement joins TRBV6-2 or TRBV6-3 to TRBJ2-7, with TRBD2 identical over 8 bases. The CDR3 spans 16 residues. Germline lookup yields CDR1 MNHEY and CDR2 SVGEGT. J gave up 3 bases and V 0 bases, and 7 bases lay outside the gene matches. CDR3 in amino acids: CASSYSRVRGGYEQYF. CDR3 DNA: TGTGCCAGCAGTTACTCGCGGGTCCGGGGGGGCTACGAGCAGTACTTC.

The chain carries TRBV12-3 or TRBV12-4 and TRBJ2-1; D is unresolved. The CDR3 runs 11 residues. Trimming took off 6 bases at V and 4 bases at J, with 4 bases between the two ends. The CDR3 spells CASSTYNEQFF. The CDR3 region has the DNA TGTGCCAGCAGCACATACAATGAGCAGTTCTTC.

The chain joins TRBV6-6 to TRBJ2-7; maybe TRBD2 (6 bases). The CDR3 covers 13 residues. The V gene's germline CDR1 is MNHNY and CDR2 SVGAGI (reference sequence). Trimming stripped 7 bases from V and 3 bases from J, with 13 bases between. The CDR3 DNA follows: TGTGCCAGCACGGAGCGGCGGGGCTACGAGCAGTACGTC. Its translation: CASTERRGYEQYV.

This chain uses TRBV7-9 with TRBJ1-1, with D tentatively TRBD1 (5 bases). The V end lost 7 bases, the J end lost 4 bases, and 16 bases lay between the germline ends. Germline V CDR1 and CDR2: SEHNR, FQNEAQ (reference sequence). The CDR3 is 14 residues long. This CDR3 is CASTSPRASTEAFF. CDR3 sequence (DNA): TGTGCCAGCACTTCCCCCAGGGCTTCCACTGAAGCTTTCTTT. Together with reference TRBV7-9 and TRBJ1-1, the CDR3 gives the full variable domain: DTGVSQNPRHKITKRGQNVTFRCDPISEHNRLYWYRQTLGQGPEFLTYFQNEAQLEKSRLLSDRFSAERPKGSFSTLEIQRTEQGDSAMYLCASTSPRASTEAFFGQGTRLTVV.

V usage is TRBV10-3 and J usage is TRBJ2-7; TRBD1 agrees at 10 bases. From germline, CDR1 is ENHRY and CDR2 SYGVKD. The ends lost 3 bases at V and 2 bases at J; junction bases unmatched: 7. The CDR3 consists of 16 residues. CDR3 DNA sequence: TGTGCCATCAGTGAATCGAGACAGGGGGCACCCTACGAGCAGTACGTC. Amino acid sequence: CAISESRQGAPYEQYV.

This clone was found once. V and J are TRBV11-2 and TRBJ1-1, with unresolved D. The germline CDR1 and CDR2 sequences are SGHAT and FQNNGV. Trimming shortened V by 6 bases and J by 6 bases, and 11 bases separated the two germline ends. The CDR3 totals 12 residues. The CDR3 nucleotides are TGTGCCAGCAGTCTTTTCGGGTCTGAAGCTTTCTTT. The encoded protein is CASSLFGSEAFF.

The rearrangement links TRBV2 to TRBJ2-1; TRBD1 matches 7 bases. This CDR3 comprises 14 residues. V shed 5 bases, J shed 12 bases, and the junction held 13 bases outside the gene matches. Germline CDR1 and CDR2: SNHLY and FYNNEI. CDR3 sequence: CASSSGTAFLGQFF. In DNA form, the CDR3 reads TGTGCCAGCAGTTCCGGGACAGCTTTTTTGGGGCAGTTCTTC.

This clone occurred a few times. The chain has TRBV6-5 and TRBJ2-7; 9 positions match TRBD1. The trim removed 8 bases at V and 6 bases at J, leaving 14 bases unmatched. This CDR3 has 15 residues. From germline, CDR1 is MNHEY and CDR2 SVGAGI. The CDR3 DNA sequence: TGTGCCAGCGGAGACCGGGACAGGGTTTCGGTCGAGCAGTACTTC. Amino acid sequence: CASGDRDRVSVEQYF.